This TCR beta chain originates from a study of CXCR3-negative and CXCR3-positive naive CD8 T cells. Comments on this clonotype: As yet, its antigen is unknown.

Using triplicate sorts, some 300,000 cells were collected each time from every CD8+ T cell subset. General observations from the study: Partial loss of CXCR3 expression followed cryopreservation; most assays used fresh PBMCs. High diversity, comparable across both naive subsets, contrasted with much lower diversity in memory CD8+ cells. Naive CXCR3-positive and CXCR3-negative cells shared TRBV-TRBJ usage; memory cells diverged.

Per germline, CDR1 LGHNA and CDR2 YSLEER. This CDR3 contains 16 residues. UMI labels and 5' RACE were used to prepare the TRB cDNA libraries. TCRdb reanalyzed the 5' RACE reads, giving one entry per CDR3 protein sequence and no DNA. The sample has around 50,000 distinct CDR3 sequences. The chain links TRBV4-3 to TRBJ1-4; the D call of TRBD1 rests on TCRdb alone, since no DNA is present to check it. Sequencing was carried out using memory CD8+ T cells from blood. The sequence was collected from a human donor in good health. Some clones in this sample may be carry-over from other donors' samples. The CDR3 sequence: CASSQAGRQGYEKLFF.